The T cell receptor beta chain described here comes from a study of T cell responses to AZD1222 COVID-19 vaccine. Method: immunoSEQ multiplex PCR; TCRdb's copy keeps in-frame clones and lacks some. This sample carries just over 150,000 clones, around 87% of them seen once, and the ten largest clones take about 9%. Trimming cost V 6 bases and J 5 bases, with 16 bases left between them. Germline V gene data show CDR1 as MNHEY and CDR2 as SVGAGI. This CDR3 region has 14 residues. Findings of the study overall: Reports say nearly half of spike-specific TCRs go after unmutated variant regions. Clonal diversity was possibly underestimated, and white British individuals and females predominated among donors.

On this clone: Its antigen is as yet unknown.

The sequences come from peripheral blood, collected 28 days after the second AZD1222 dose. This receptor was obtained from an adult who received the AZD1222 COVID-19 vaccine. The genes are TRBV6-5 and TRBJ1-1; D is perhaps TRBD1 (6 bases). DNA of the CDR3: TGTGCCAGCAGGGCGGCGGGGGCGCTTACTGAAGCTTTCTTT. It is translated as CASRAAGALTEAFF.